The 2 T cell receptor beta chains below come from one sample, sequenced in a study of blood T cell repertoires in COVID-19 (dated by TCRdb to between 2020 and 2021). The library was built by means of the immunoSEQ multiplex PCR assay. TCRdb's version of the immuneACCESS table is confined to in-frame rearrangements and falls short of the full clone set. An unresolved V gene accounts for under half of the shortfall where checked; the remainder is of unknown origin. In all, the sample holds 100,000 to 150,000 clones, and approximately 81% of those were seen once. The ten largest clones represent approximately 35% of the sample. The sample taken for sequencing was peripheral blood. These receptors were collected from a middle-aged man with active or convalescent COVID-19.

This clone showed up just a few times. The chain has TRBV30 and TRBJ1-1; maybe TRBD1 (6 bases). V lost 5 bases, J lost 2 bases, and 18 bases lay in between. The V gene's germline CDR1 is GTSNPN and CDR2 SVGIG (reference sequence). The CDR3 spans 15 residues. CDR3 protein: CAWGTGMGVNTEAFF. The CDR3 DNA reads as TGTGCCTGGGGCACAGGGATGGGGGTCAACACTGAAGCTTTCTTT.

Worth noting for this clone: Within the sample, other DNA sequences also encode this same CDR3. V is TRBV7-9 and J is TRBJ1-2; 7 positions agree with TRBD1. The CDR3 has 13 residues. V was clipped by 2 bases and J by 3 bases; unmatched bases: 0. Per the germline V gene, CDR1 is SEHNR and CDR2 is FQNEAQ (reference sequence). DNA of the CDR3: TGTGCCAGCAGCTTACAGGGGGACTATGGCTACACCTTC. Its protein product is CASSLQGDYGYTF.